The clone carrying this TCR beta chain was seen repeatedly, ten times or more. A read error may produce the germline difference seen at one junction end. The entry originates in a study of beta chain features in type 1 diabetes. Germline values: CDR1 SNHLY, CDR2 FYNNEI. This CDR3 contains 11 residues. Sequencing targeted expressed TCRB transcripts, as all isolated RNA had been reverse transcribed. TCRdb's copy holds only in-frame clones and misses some; the assay was immunoSEQ multiplex PCR. The sample has 130,000 to 150,000 clones, 6.9% seen once. What was sequenced was central memory CD4+ T cells from blood. The chain recombines TRBV2 with TRBJ2-1; D might be TRBD2 (5 bases). The source is a woman aged 25 to 39 in good health. In DNA form, the CDR3 reads TGTGCCAGCAGTGAGTATCTCCTCGGGATCTTC. Amino acids: CASSEYLLGIF.